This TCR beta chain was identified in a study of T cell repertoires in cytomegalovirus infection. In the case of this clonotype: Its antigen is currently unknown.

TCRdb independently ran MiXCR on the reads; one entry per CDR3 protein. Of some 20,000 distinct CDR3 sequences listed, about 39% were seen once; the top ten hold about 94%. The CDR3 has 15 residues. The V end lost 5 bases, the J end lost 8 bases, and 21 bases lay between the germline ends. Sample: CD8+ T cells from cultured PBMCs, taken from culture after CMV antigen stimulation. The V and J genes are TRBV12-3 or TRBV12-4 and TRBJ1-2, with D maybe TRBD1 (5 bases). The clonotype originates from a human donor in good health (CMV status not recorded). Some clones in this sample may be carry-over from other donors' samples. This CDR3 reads CASSPPRGIRLGYTF. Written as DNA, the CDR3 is TGTGCCAGCAGTCCTCCTCGGGGCATCCGGTTAGGCTACACCTTC.